The source of this TCR beta chain is a study of OX40 agonist ivuxolimab in advanced cancers. Study in general: Patients received ivuxolimab, an agonistic anti-OX40 (CD134) antibody. A diagnosis of hepatocellular carcinoma, melanoma, renal cell or head and neck cancer was present in dose-escalation patients.

A word on this clone: Its antigen is still unknown.

Clones were sequenced by immunoSEQ multiplex PCR, and TCRdb holds only the in-frame ones, with some missing. The sample includes some 19,000 clones, approximately 80% seen only once; the top ten take roughly 12%. Trimming cost V 10 bases and J 6 bases, with 9 bases left between them. CDR3 size: 10 residues. Germline V CDR1 and CDR2: SEHNR, FQNEAQ (reference sequence). Broader study findings: The study found among the lowest clonal expansion in partial responders at 0.1-3.0 mg/kg. Relative to CD4+, CD8+ T cells held more expanded clones on average.

The TCR comes from an adult with an advanced solid tumor such as melanoma, head and neck, liver or kidney cancer. Sequenced material: CD4+ or CD8+ T cells sorted from blood, taken in a trial of the OX40 agonist ivuxolimab. The rearrangement joins TRBV7-9 to TRBJ1-1; D is unclear. The CDR3 region has the DNA TGTGCCACCACCATGGCTGAAGCTTTCTTT. Encoded protein: CATTMAEAFF.